The rows below give T cell receptor beta chains drawn from one sample of a study of identical twins. TCRdb redid the calling of the 5' RACE reads with MiXCR, one entry per CDR3 protein. This sample has roughly 630,000 distinct CDR3 sequences, with about 7.6% found just once. These data also formed part of another study, on yellow fever vaccine responses in identical twins.

Sequenced: PBMCs. These receptor sequences come from a woman aged 18 to 35 in good health. Each CDR3 is given with its conserved first and last residue. D genes are given only for firm matches. Clone size appears in some rows only: once, few, many, or a class for an expanded clone.

d_gene: TRBD2
j_gene: TRBJ2-3
abundance: NA
v_gene: TRBV13
CDR3nt: TGTGCCAGCAGACGACCCCCACTAGCGGGCCTGCGGGATACGCAGTATTTT
CDR3aa: CASRRPPLAGLRDTQYF

d_gene: NA
j_gene: TRBJ2-6
abundance: many
v_gene: TRBV3-1
CDR3nt: TGTGCCAGCAGCCAAGTAGGGGGACCAGGGGCCAACGTCCTGACTTTC
CDR3aa: CASSQVGGPGANVLTF

d_gene: TRBD1
j_gene: TRBJ2-7
abundance: few
v_gene: TRBV7-9
CDR3nt: TGTGCCAGCAGCTCCAACCGGGACAGAAACTACGAGCAGTACTTC
CDR3aa: CASSSNRDRNYEQYF

d_gene: TRBD1
j_gene: TRBJ2-7
abundance: few
v_gene: TRBV4-1
CDR3nt: TGCGCCAGCAGTACGGTGGACAGGACGTACGAGCAGTACTTC
CDR3aa: CASSTVDRTYEQYF

d_gene: TRBD1
j_gene: TRBJ2-1
abundance: few
v_gene: TRBV5-5
CDR3nt: TGTGCCAGCAGCCCGCTCACAGGGGGCGGTACAAATGAGCAGTTCTTC
CDR3aa: CASSPLTGGGTNEQFF

d_gene: TRBD1
j_gene: TRBJ1-2
abundance: few
v_gene: TRBV6-1
CDR3nt: TGTGCCAGCAGCCTAGGGACAGGGGGTGGCTACACCTTC
CDR3aa: CASSLGTGGGYTF

d_gene: TRBD1
j_gene: TRBJ1-6
abundance: many
v_gene: TRBV6-6
CDR3nt: TGTGCCAGCAGTTCCTACAGGGGATCACCCCTCCACTTT
CDR3aa: CASSSYRGSPLHF

d_gene: TRBD2
j_gene: TRBJ2-1
abundance: NA
v_gene: TRBV6-4
CDR3nt: TGTGCCAGCAGTGACTACGGACTAGCGGACTACAATGAGCAGTTCTTC
CDR3aa: CASSDYGLADYNEQFF

d_gene: TRBD1
j_gene: TRBJ1-1
abundance: NA
v_gene: TRBV5-1
CDR3nt: TGCGCCAGCAGCTTGGCCCCCTCCTCGACAGGGGGGACTGAAGCTTTCTTT
CDR3aa: CASSLAPSSTGGTEAFF

d_gene: NA
j_gene: TRBJ2-1
abundance: many
v_gene: TRBV3-1
CDR3nt: TGTGCCAGCAGCCAAGATCTGAGTACTGAGCAGTTCTTC
CDR3aa: CASSQDLSTEQFF

d_gene: NA
j_gene: TRBJ2-5
abundance: once
v_gene: TRBV29-1
CDR3nt: TGCAGCGTTGCAGGGGGGACAGAGACCCAGTACTTC
CDR3aa: CSVAGGTETQYF

d_gene: NA
j_gene: TRBJ2-2
abundance: few
v_gene: TRBV20-1
CDR3nt: TGCAGTGCTCAAAAGGCGGGACGCTTCACCGGGGAGCTGTTTTTT
CDR3aa: CSAQKAGRFTGELFF

d_gene: TRBD2
j_gene: TRBJ2-3
abundance: many
v_gene: TRBV24-1
CDR3nt: TGTGCCACCAGTGATCTTGCGGGAGGACAGGATACGCAGTATTTT
CDR3aa: CATSDLAGGQDTQYF

d_gene: NA
j_gene: TRBJ1-3
abundance: few
v_gene: TRBV21-1
CDR3nt: TGTGCCAGCAGCCGAACACAACCGGGATTCTCTGGAAACACCATATATTTT
CDR3aa: CASSRTQPGFSGNTIYF

d_gene: NA
j_gene: TRBJ2-2
abundance: NA
v_gene: TRBV5-6
CDR3nt: TGTGCCAGCAGCCCTATGGGACCCAACACCGGGGAGCTGTTTTTT
CDR3aa: CASSPMGPNTGELFF

d_gene: NA
j_gene: TRBJ1-2
abundance: few
v_gene: TRBV7-2
CDR3nt: TGTGCCAGCAGCTTAGGCGCAGGAGGGCTAATATATGGCTACACCTTC
CDR3aa: CASSLGAGGLIYGYTF

d_gene: NA
j_gene: TRBJ2-7
abundance: many
v_gene: TRBV20-1
CDR3nt: TGCAGTGCTCCCGTTGGGGACTACGAGCAGTACTTC
CDR3aa: CSAPVGDYEQYF

d_gene: NA
j_gene: TRBJ2-1
abundance: NA
v_gene: TRBV4-1
CDR3nt: TGCGCCAGCAGAAGTAAACTCGATGAGCAGTTCTTC
CDR3aa: CASRSKLDEQFF

d_gene: TRBD2
j_gene: TRBJ2-3
abundance: few
v_gene: TRBV6-5
CDR3nt: TGTGCCAGCAGTTACTCCGGACTAGCGGGAGGTACAGATACGCAGTATTTT
CDR3aa: CASSYSGLAGGTDTQYF

d_gene: NA
j_gene: TRBJ1-4
abundance: few
v_gene: TRBV10-3
CDR3nt: TGTGCCGTGGGGGACAAGACAAATGAAAAACTGTTTTTT
CDR3aa: CAVGDKTNEKLFF

d_gene: TRBD1
j_gene: TRBJ1-1
abundance: few
v_gene: TRBV2
CDR3nt: TGTGCCTGCCGGGACAGGGGACAGAACACTGAAGCTTTCTTT
CDR3aa: CACRDRGQNTEAFF

d_gene: NA
j_gene: TRBJ2-2
abundance: many
v_gene: TRBV29-1
CDR3nt: TGCAGCGTTGCGGAGAGGTGGACCGGGGAGCTGTTTTTT
CDR3aa: CSVAERWTGELFF

d_gene: NA
j_gene: TRBJ2-3
abundance: many
v_gene: TRBV29-1
CDR3nt: TGCAGCGTTGGAACTATCACCACAGATACGCAGTATTTT
CDR3aa: CSVGTITTDTQYF

d_gene: TRBD2
j_gene: TRBJ2-1
abundance: many
v_gene: TRBV12-3/TRBV12-4
CDR3nt: TGTGCCAGCAGGACTAGCGGGAGCAATGATGAGCAGTTCTTC
CDR3aa: CASRTSGSNDEQFF

d_gene: NA
j_gene: TRBJ2-1
abundance: few
v_gene: TRBV5-1
CDR3nt: TGCGCCAGCAGCGGCCGGGGGAGAAGGGTTACCAGCTCCTACAATGAGCAGTTCTTC
CDR3aa: CASSGRGRRVTSSYNEQFF

d_gene: NA
j_gene: TRBJ1-5
abundance: NA
v_gene: TRBV20-1
CDR3nt: TGCAGTGTCCAGGAAGTGGGGAGCAATCAGCCCCAGCATTTT
CDR3aa: CSVQEVGSNQPQHF

d_gene: NA
j_gene: TRBJ2-1
abundance: few
v_gene: TRBV29-1
CDR3nt: TGCAGCGTTGACTTTTCCCGCACGAGCCATGAGCAGTTCTTC
CDR3aa: CSVDFSRTSHEQFF

d_gene: TRBD1
j_gene: TRBJ1-2
abundance: many
v_gene: TRBV10-3
CDR3nt: TGTGCCATCAGTGAATTAGCGGACAGGAGGGGCTATGGCTACACCTTC
CDR3aa: CAISELADRRGYGYTF

d_gene: TRBD1
j_gene: TRBJ2-1
abundance: NA
v_gene: TRBV9
CDR3nt: TGTGCCAGCAGCGTCCTAGGACAGGGCGGCAATGAGCAGTTCTTC
CDR3aa: CASSVLGQGGNEQFF

d_gene: TRBD2
j_gene: TRBJ2-7
abundance: many
v_gene: TRBV29-1
CDR3nt: TGCAGCGTTCGGGGAGAGCGGGAGGCCTCCTACGAGCAGTACTTC
CDR3aa: CSVRGEREASYEQYF

d_gene: NA
j_gene: TRBJ1-5
abundance: many
v_gene: TRBV6-5
CDR3nt: TGTGCCAGCAGTTACGTGAACCGCAATCAGCCCCAGCATTTT
CDR3aa: CASSYVNRNQPQHF

d_gene: NA
j_gene: TRBJ2-1
abundance: NA
v_gene: TRBV10-3
CDR3nt: TGTGCCATCCGCGGTTCCTCGGACAATGAGCAGTTCTTC
CDR3aa: CAIRGSSDNEQFF

d_gene: TRBD2
j_gene: TRBJ2-1
abundance: NA
v_gene: TRBV27
CDR3nt: TGTGCCAGCAGCTTTGACACCGGGGGGGAGCAGTTCTTC
CDR3aa: CASSFDTGGEQFF

d_gene: TRBD2
j_gene: TRBJ2-3
abundance: few
v_gene: TRBV4-1
CDR3nt: TGCGCCAGCAGTTTGGGCCGGACCGGCGGGGGGGCAGATACAGATACGCAGTATTTT
CDR3aa: CASSLGRTGGGADTDTQYF

d_gene: TRBD1
j_gene: TRBJ2-1
abundance: many
v_gene: TRBV5-6
CDR3nt: TGTGCCAGCAGCTGGGGGACAGGGAGAGTATACAATGAGCAGTTCTTC
CDR3aa: CASSWGTGRVYNEQFF

d_gene: NA
j_gene: TRBJ2-7
abundance: many
v_gene: TRBV5-1
CDR3nt: TGCGCCAGCAGCATAACAGCGGGCTCCTCCTACGAGCAGTACTTC
CDR3aa: CASSITAGSSYEQYF

d_gene: NA
j_gene: TRBJ2-2
abundance: once
v_gene: TRBV6-4
CDR3nt: TGTGCCAGCAGTGGATACGAGCACACCGGGGAGCTGTTTTTT
CDR3aa: CASSGYEHTGELFF

d_gene: TRBD2
j_gene: TRBJ2-1
abundance: many
v_gene: TRBV27
CDR3nt: TGTGCCAGCATAGCGGGGGCTAGCACCGGCTCCTACAATGAGCAGTTCTTC
CDR3aa: CASIAGASTGSYNEQFF

d_gene: NA
j_gene: TRBJ2-3
abundance: many
v_gene: TRBV14
CDR3nt: TGTGCCAGCAGCCAAGATTACCCGACCGCCGGCACAGATACGCAGTATTTT
CDR3aa: CASSQDYPTAGTDTQYF

d_gene: TRBD2
j_gene: TRBJ2-4
abundance: few
v_gene: TRBV12-3/TRBV12-4
CDR3nt: TGTGCCAGCACCGTTAGCGGGGGGATAGCCAAAAACATTCAGTACTTC
CDR3aa: CASTVSGGIAKNIQYF

d_gene: NA
j_gene: TRBJ2-3
abundance: many
v_gene: TRBV2
CDR3nt: TGTGCCAGCAGGGAGGGGTCTGTGACAGATACGCAGTATTTT
CDR3aa: CASREGSVTDTQYF

d_gene: TRBD2
j_gene: TRBJ2-1
abundance: many
v_gene: TRBV28
CDR3nt: TGTGCCAGCAGTTTACTAGCGGGGGGATGGGATGAGCAGTTCTTC
CDR3aa: CASSLLAGGWDEQFF

d_gene: NA
j_gene: TRBJ2-2
abundance: many
v_gene: TRBV5-1
CDR3nt: TGCGCCAGCAGCTTTTTACCCCCATCGATCAACACCGGGGAGCTGTTTTTT
CDR3aa: CASSFLPPSINTGELFF

d_gene: NA
j_gene: TRBJ1-4
abundance: few
v_gene: TRBV13
CDR3nt: TGTGCCAGCAGCTTGAAAGGATTCTGGGAAAAACTGTTTTTT
CDR3aa: CASSLKGFWEKLFF

d_gene: NA
j_gene: TRBJ1-5
abundance: NA
v_gene: TRBV3-1
CDR3nt: TGTGCCAGCAGCCAAGATGGGCAGCCAAATCAGCCCCAGCATTTT
CDR3aa: CASSQDGQPNQPQHF

d_gene: TRBD1
j_gene: TRBJ2-1
abundance: few
v_gene: TRBV7-2
CDR3nt: TGTGCCAGCAGCTTAGCGGTCGGGACAGGCTACAATGAGCAGTTCTTC
CDR3aa: CASSLAVGTGYNEQFF

d_gene: NA
j_gene: TRBJ1-3
abundance: many
v_gene: TRBV20-1
CDR3nt: TGCAGTGCTAGAAACACTGGAAACACCATATATTTT
CDR3aa: CSARNTGNTIYF

d_gene: NA
j_gene: TRBJ1-1
abundance: many
v_gene: TRBV28
CDR3nt: TGTGCCAGCAGATCACAGGGTTATACTGAAGCTTTCTTT
CDR3aa: CASRSQGYTEAFF

d_gene: TRBD1
j_gene: TRBJ1-4
abundance: many
v_gene: TRBV12-3/TRBV12-4
CDR3nt: TGTGCCAGCAGCTCCGGGACAGGGAACGAAAAACTGTTTTTT
CDR3aa: CASSSGTGNEKLFF

d_gene: TRBD1
j_gene: TRBJ1-1
abundance: NA
v_gene: TRBV20-1
CDR3nt: TGCTGTGCTAGAAACGTCGGGACAGGGGACATGAACACTGAAGCTTTCTTT
CDR3aa: CCARNVGTGDMNTEAFF

d_gene: NA
j_gene: TRBJ1-2
abundance: many
v_gene: TRBV11-1
CDR3nt: TGTGCCAGCAGCTTGGGGATTTCGGACGGCTACACCTTC
CDR3aa: CASSLGISDGYTF

d_gene: NA
j_gene: TRBJ1-4
abundance: many
v_gene: TRBV12-3/TRBV12-4
CDR3nt: TGTGCCAGCACTAAGGGTCGTGAAAAACTGTTTTTT
CDR3aa: CASTKGREKLFF